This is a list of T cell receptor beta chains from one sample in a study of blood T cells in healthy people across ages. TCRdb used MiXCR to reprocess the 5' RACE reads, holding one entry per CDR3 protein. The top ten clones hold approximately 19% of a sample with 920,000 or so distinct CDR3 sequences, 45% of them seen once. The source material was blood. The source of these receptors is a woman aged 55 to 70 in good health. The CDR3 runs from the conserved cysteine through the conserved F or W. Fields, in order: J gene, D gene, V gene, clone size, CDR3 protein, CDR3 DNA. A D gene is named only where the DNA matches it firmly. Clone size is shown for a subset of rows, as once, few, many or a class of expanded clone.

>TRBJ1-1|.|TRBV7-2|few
CASSLMVMNTEAFF
TGTGCCAGCAGCTTAATGGTGATGAACACTGAAGCTTTCTTT
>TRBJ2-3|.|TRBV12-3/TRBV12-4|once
CASSFGGMSTDTQYF
TGTGCCAGCAGTTTTGGGGGAATGAGCACAGATACGCAGTATTTT
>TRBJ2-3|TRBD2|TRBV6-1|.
CASSRRSGSRTTDTQYF
TGTGCCAGCAGTCGCCGTAGCGGGAGTCGAACCACAGATACGCAGTATTTT
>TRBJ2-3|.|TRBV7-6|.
CASGFREPDTQYF
TGTGCCAGCGGCTTCCGGGAGCCTGATACGCAGTATTTT
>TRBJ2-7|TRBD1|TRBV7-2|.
CASSQGQGARYEQYF
TGTGCCAGCAGCCAGGGACAGGGGGCTCGGTACGAGCAGTACTTC
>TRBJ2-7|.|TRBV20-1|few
CSANRDISYEQYF
TGCAGTGCCAACCGGGACATCTCCTACGAGCAGTACTTC
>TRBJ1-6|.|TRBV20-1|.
CSVRRDNNSPLHF
TGCAGTGTCCGGCGGGACAATAATTCACCCCTCCACTTT
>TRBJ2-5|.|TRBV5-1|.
CASSFTGAYNEQYF
TGCGCCAGCAGCTTTACGGGGGCTTACAATGAGCAGTACTTC
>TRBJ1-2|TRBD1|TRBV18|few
CASSPRTGDTNYGYTF
TGTGCCAGCTCACCGCGGACAGGGGATACTAACTATGGCTACACCTTC
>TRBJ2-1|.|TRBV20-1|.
CSATGVKANEQFF
TGCAGTGCTACAGGGGTGAAGGCCAATGAGCAGTTCTTC
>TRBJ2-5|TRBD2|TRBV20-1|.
CSASAAGGRETQYF
TGCAGTGCTAGTGCAGCGGGAGGTCGAGAGACCCAGTACTTC
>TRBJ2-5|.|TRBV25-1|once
CASTPNRIRETQYF
TGTGCCAGCACCCCTAACAGGATTAGAGAGACCCAGTACTTC
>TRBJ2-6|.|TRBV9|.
CASGEPRSPGGANVLTF
TGTGCCAGCGGCGAACCCCGGAGTCCGGGGGGGGCCAACGTCCTGACTTTC
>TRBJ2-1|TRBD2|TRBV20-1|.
CSARGSGLSYNEQFF
TGCAGTGCTAGGGGTAGCGGGTTGTCCTACAATGAGCAGTTCTTC
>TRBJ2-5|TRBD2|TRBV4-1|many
CASSQSGRVETQYF
TGCGCCAGCAGCCAAAGCGGGAGGGTAGAGACCCAGTACTTC
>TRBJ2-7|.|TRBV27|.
CASSVTGVYEQYF
TGTGCCAGCAGTGTTACAGGAGTCTACGAGCAGTACTTC
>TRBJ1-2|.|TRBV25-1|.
CASSVGAGDYGYTF
TGTGCCAGCAGTGTAGGGGCCGGCGACTATGGCTACACCTTC